The next 2 T cell receptor beta chains were all read from a single sample in a study of T cell repertoires in cytomegalovirus infection. Each CDR3 protein gets one entry after TCRdb re-called the reads with MiXCR. The sample comprises 230,000 or so distinct CDR3 sequences, more than 15% of which are singletons, and roughly 50% rests with the top ten. The specimen sequenced was CD8+ T cells from PBMCs. These receptors were collected from a human donor in good health (CMV status not recorded). Some clones in this sample may be carry-over from other donors' samples.

The genes are TRBV6-2 or TRBV6-3 and TRBJ2-5, with D uncertain. The CDR3 loop spans 14 amino acids. Trimming pared 1 base from V and 5 bases from J, leaving 11 bases between. The germline V gene has CDR1 MNHEY and CDR2 SVGEGT. The CDR3 bases are TGTGCCAGCAGTTACTTGAGCGTTTGGGAGACCCAGTACTTC. Protein product: CASSYLSVWETQYF.

This clonotype was observed at least ten times. This chain connects TRBV20-1 to TRBJ2-7; TRBD1 matches 7 bases. Trimming cost V 1 base and J 2 bases; bases outside gene matches: 5. The CDR3 is 14 residues long. Germline V CDR1 and CDR2: DFQATT, SNEGSKA (reference sequence). Written as DNA, the CDR3 is TGCAGTGCTAGAGGACAGGGTTTCGCCTACGAGCAGTACTTC. Translation: CSARGQGFAYEQYF.